This TCR beta chain was identified during a study of shared clonotypes between healthy human individuals. Notes on this clone: Its specificity is unknown.

The method was immunoSEQ multiplex PCR; TCRdb's version includes in-frame clones alone and lacks a portion of them. The repertoire holds roughly 2 million clones, just under 95% seen once, with 1.1% in the top ten. Study observations and caveats: Clonotypes not shared had lower generation probabilities than those common to all four donors. Sharing of clonotypes among donors was expected to vary with sequencing depth.

The CDR3 extends over 16 amino acids. Germline CDR1 is SGHAT and CDR2 is FQNNGV. Trimming took 5 bases from V and 5 from J; bases not matched to a gene: 10. CD8 cells classed as naive were CD45RO-negative and positively selected for CCR7, excluding terminally differentiated effector memory CD45RA+ cells. Sequencing was performed on naive CD8+ T cells sorted from blood. The chain carries TRBV11-2 and TRBJ2-7; 12 bases fit TRBD2. This sequence originates from a man younger than 35 in good health. CDR3 DNA: TGTGCCAGCAGCCTAGGGGGCCGACTAGCGGGGGACGAGCAGTACTTC. It yields the protein CASSLGGRLAGDEQYF.